These T cell receptor beta chains were read from a single sample in a study of early T cells in non-severe SARS-CoV-2 infection. TCRdb re-derived calls from the 5' RACE reads in MiXCR, one entry per CDR3 protein. This table has tens of thousands of distinct CDR3 sequences, approximately 13% appearing once. Material: whole blood. The source of these receptors is an adult who was a healthcare worker with PCR-confirmed SARS-CoV-2 infection or an uninfected control (not recorded which). Both conserved end residues are part of each CDR3. The order of the fields is D gene, J gene, clone size, V gene, CDR3 DNA, CDR3 protein. D genes are given only for firm matches. The size field is filled for only some rows; it gives once, few, many or a size class.

. TRBJ1-6 . TRBV29-1 TGCAGCGCAAAGACAGAGAATTCACCCCTCCACTTT CSAKTENSPLHF
. TRBJ1-1 many TRBV15 TGTGCCACCAGCGCCAGAAGGGTGAACACTGAAGCTTTCTTT CATSARRVNTEAFF
. TRBJ2-3 many TRBV5-1 TGCGCCAGCAGCTTGGAAGGGGACAGCACAGATACGCAGTATTTT CASSLEGDSTDTQYF
. TRBJ2-1 . TRBV21-1 TGTGCCAGCACCGACCGGACCAGCACGGGGCCGGATGAGCAGTTCTTC CASTDRTSTGPDEQFF
TRBD2 TRBJ2-5 . TRBV6-6 TGTGCCAGCAGTAGGACTAGCGGGCCCTATTCGAATCAAGAGACCCAGTACTTC CASSRTSGPYSNQETQYF
TRBD2 TRBJ2-7 . TRBV7-2 TGTGCCAGCAGCTTTTCTAGCGGGAGGGCCTACGAGCAGTACTTC CASSFSSGRAYEQYF
TRBD1 TRBJ2-1 . TRBV20-1 TGCAGTGCCCAAACCGGGACAGGGGTTGGTGAGCAGTTCTTC CSAQTGTGVGEQFF
. TRBJ2-3 many TRBV7-2 TGTGCCAGCAGCTTAGGGGGTGCAGATACGCAGTATTTT CASSLGGADTQYF
TRBD1 TRBJ2-7 few TRBV18 TGTGCCAGCTCACCACCCGGGACAGGGTCCTACGAGCAGTACTTC CASSPPGTGSYEQYF
. TRBJ1-2 . TRBV5-6 TGTGCCAGCAGCCCCCAAGGTCGGAGCTACTATGGCTACACCTTC CASSPQGRSYYGYTF
TRBD1 TRBJ1-1 many TRBV10-3 TGTGCCATCGGGAGGACAGGGAACACTGAAGCTTTCTTT CAIGRTGNTEAFF
TRBD1 TRBJ1-2 few TRBV4-3 TGCGCCAGCAGCCAAGTCTTCTGGGGAACAGGGGCAGAAGGGGGCGTTGGCTACACCTTC CASSQVFWGTGAEGGVGYTF
. TRBJ1-5 . TRBV30 TGTGCCTGGAGCGCGAGCGGGGGCTGGCAGCCCCAGCATTTT CAWSASGGWQPQHF
TRBD1 TRBJ2-3 . TRBV12-3/TRBV12-4 TGTGCCAGCAGATTGCAGGGGGCGAGCACGCAGTATTTT CASRLQGASTQYF
TRBD1 TRBJ1-3 many TRBV6-6 TGTGCCAGCAGTCAGGGACAGCTACTCTCTGGAAACACCATATATTTT CASSQGQLLSGNTIYF
TRBD1 TRBJ1-2 few TRBV6-2/TRBV6-3 TGTGCCAGCAGTTACTCCGGGACAGCGAGCGCTTGGGGCTACACCTTC CASSYSGTASAWGYTF
. TRBJ1-1 many TRBV7-3 TGTGCCAGCAGCTTAGAAGCTGTAAACACTGAAGCTTTCTTT CASSLEAVNTEAFF
. TRBJ2-7 many TRBV5-1 TGCGCCAGCAGCTTGGAAGAAAGATTATACGAGCAGTACTTC CASSLEERLYEQYF
. TRBJ1-2 . TRBV20-1 TGCAGTGCTAGAACCCCGGGAGTGATCTATGGCTACACCTTC CSARTPGVIYGYTF
. TRBJ2-2 once TRBV2 TGTGCCAGCATTTCGGTTACCGGGGAGCTGTTTTTT CASISVTGELFF
. TRBJ2-7 . TRBV7-2 TGTGCCAGCAGCTTAGAGAGGACAGATATGTACTTC CASSLERTDMYF
TRBD1 TRBJ2-5 many TRBV4-1 TGCGCCAGCAGCCAAGGGGACGGCAGAACAGGGGGCGGGGGACAAGAGACCCAGTACTTC CASSQGDGRTGGGGQETQYF
. TRBJ1-5 many TRBV4-1 TGCGCCAGCAGCCAAGGGGTATTTCAGCCCCAGCATTTT CASSQGVFQPQHF
. TRBJ2-1 many TRBV5-1 TGCGCCAGCAGCCTGATACCTACTGCCGGTGAGCAGTTCTTC CASSLIPTAGEQFF
. TRBJ1-5 medium-sized TRBV12-3/TRBV12-4 TGTGCCAGCAGTTTTAGGGTAGGCAATCAGCCCCAGCATTTT CASSFRVGNQPQHF
. TRBJ2-3 . TRBV5-1 TGCGCCAGCAGCTCGACAACACAAGATACGCAGTATTTT CASSSTTQDTQYF
TRBD1 TRBJ1-3 few TRBV20-1 TGCAGTGCAACCGGGACAGGGACTGGAAACACCATATATTTT CSATGTGTGNTIYF
TRBD1 TRBJ2-3 many TRBV13 TGTGCCAGCACCCGGACAGGGTTCACAGATACGCAGTATTTT CASTRTGFTDTQYF
TRBD2 TRBJ2-3 . TRBV7-8 TGTGCCAGCAGCTTACGGGAGGGTACAGATACGCAGTATTTT CASSLREGTDTQYF
. TRBJ2-7 . TRBV27 TGTGCCAGCAGTTTAAAGTCGTTCGGGGCCTCCTCCTACGAGCAGTACTTC CASSLKSFGASSYEQYF
TRBD1 TRBJ1-1 many TRBV11-2 TGTGCCAGCAGCCTTCGACAGGGACAGGGCACTGAAGCTTTCTTT CASSLRQGQGTEAFF
. TRBJ2-1 . TRBV5-1 TGCGCCAGCAGCTTGCCGATCCCCGGGACAACAAATGAGCAGTTCTTC CASSLPIPGTTNEQFF
TRBD2 TRBJ2-3 few TRBV6-2/TRBV6-3 TGTGCCAGCAGTTCTTGGCGGGGGTTAGATACGCAGTATTTT CASSSWRGLDTQYF
. TRBJ1-1 few TRBV29-1 TGCAGCGTTGCAACGGGCGACACTGAAGCTTTCTTT CSVATGDTEAFF
. TRBJ2-1 . TRBV12-3/TRBV12-4 TGTGCCAGCAGTCCAGCGACTAGACTCAATGAGCAGTTCTTC CASSPATRLNEQFF
TRBD1 TRBJ1-6 few TRBV2 TGTGCCAGCAGTGGGACAGGGAGCTCCTATAATTCACCCCTCCACTTT CASSGTGSSYNSPLHF
. TRBJ2-5 many TRBV7-8 TGTGCCAGCAGCTTAGCTGAAATGGGGACCCAGTACTTC CASSLAEMGTQYF
. TRBJ1-6 few TRBV20-1 TGCAGTGCCGCCCTAGGGGCAAGGAATTCACCCCTCCACTTT CSAALGARNSPLHF
TRBD1 TRBJ2-2 . TRBV29-1 TGCAGCGTGGACAGGGAGAACACCGGGGAGCTGTTTTTT CSVDRENTGELFF
TRBD1 TRBJ1-1 few TRBV7-9 TGTGCCAGCAGCTTAGGGACACAGGGGATGCGCACTGAAGCTTTCTTT CASSLGTQGMRTEAFF
TRBD2 TRBJ2-1 . TRBV20-1 TGCAGTGCTAGCACTCTAGCGGGGGGTGATAGGAATGAGCAGTTCTTC CSASTLAGGDRNEQFF
TRBD2 TRBJ2-7 many TRBV7-9 TGTGCCAGCAGCTTATTAGCGGGGGCCAACGAGCAGTACTTC CASSLLAGANEQYF
. TRBJ2-2 many TRBV7-2 TGTGCCAGCAGCCGGGACCTTGGGGACACCGGGGAGCTGTTTTTT CASSRDLGDTGELFF
. TRBJ2-5 many TRBV14 TGTGCCAGCAGCCAAGATTCCCGGACCCAGACCCAGTACTTC CASSQDSRTQTQYF
TRBD1 TRBJ1-6 once TRBV7-2 TGTGCCAGCAGCTTAGGGGGACAGGCGAATTCACCCCTCCACTTT CASSLGGQANSPLHF
. TRBJ1-1 many TRBV5-1 TGCGCCAGCAGCCCAAGAGAGGGGTCTGAAGCTTTCTTT CASSPREGSEAFF
. TRBJ2-2 few TRBV5-4 TGTGCCAGCAGCTTGGGGGGCGACACCGGGGAGCTGTTTTTT CASSLGGDTGELFF
. TRBJ2-3 few TRBV4-3 TGCGCCAGCAGCCAAGAGGAACCGGGGGCCTCTAGCACAGATACGCAGTATTTT CASSQEEPGASSTDTQYF